The 18 T cell receptor beta chains reported below all come from one sample, sequenced in a study of radiation and T cells in renal cell carcinoma. Method: immunoSEQ multiplex PCR; TCRdb's copy keeps in-frame clones and lacks some. The sample holds around 76,000 clones, about four fifths seen once. Time point here: blood 2 weeks post-SBRT. The treatment was: 15 Gy SBRT to primary tumor, nephrectomy 4 weeks later. The material was blood, obtained from a patient whose treatment included radiotherapy and nephrectomy. These receptor sequences come from a man aged 60 to 75 with renal cell carcinoma.

The J gene is TRBJ2-7, the V gene TRBV7-2; the match to TRBD1 covers 8 bases. Germline-derived CDR1 and CDR2 are SGHTA and FQGNSA. The CDR3 has 16 amino acids. Losses at the gene ends were 5 bases for V and 3 bases for J; bases not matched to a gene: 12. The CDR3 reads CASSDSPGQDLYEQYF. CDR3 bases: TGTGCCAGCAGCGATTCGCCGGGACAGGATCTCTACGAGCAGTACTTC.

This chain joins TRBV14 and TRBJ1-1; D is possibly TRBD1 (5 bases). Looked up from germline, CDR1 is SGHDN and CDR2 is FVKESK. Trimming left V 4 bases short and J 5 bases short, with 11 bases between. The CDR3 loop spans 13 amino acids. The CDR3 here is CASSLLEGTEAFF. CDR3 DNA sequence: TGTGCCAGCAGCCTCCTAGAGGGGACTGAAGCTTTCTTT. Supplemented by reference TRBV14 and TRBJ1-1, the full variable domain reads EAGVTQFPSHSVIEKGQTVTLRCDPISGHDNLYWYRRVMGKEIKFLLHFVKESKQDESGMPNNRFLAERTGGTYSTLKVQPAELEDSGVYFCASSLLEGTEAFFGQGTRLTVV.

This clone was seen more than once but under ten times. The chain employs TRBV28 and TRBJ1-4; D might be TRBD1 (5 bases). The germline gives CDR1 MDHEN, CDR2 SYDVKM. This CDR3 has 17 residues. The V and J ends lost 6 bases and 5 bases respectively, with 22 bases between them. CDR3 region: CASRLEGAPGKNEKLFF. CDR3 DNA sequence: TGTGCCAGCAGGTTAGAAGGTGCCCCAGGGAAAAATGAAAAACTGTTTTTT. Using reference TRBV28 and TRBJ1-4 for the parts outside the CDR3, the full variable domain is DVKVTQSSRYLVKRTGEKVFLECVQDMDHENMFWYRQDPGLGLRLIYFSYDVKMKEKGDIPEGYSVSREKKERFSLILESASTNQTSMYLCASRLEGAPGKNEKLFFGSGTQLSVL.

The V call is TRBV5-6, the J call TRBJ2-3, with 7 positions matching TRBD1. Germline CDR1 reads SGHDT; CDR2 reads YYEEEE. The length of the CDR3 is 15 residues. Trimming at V came to 4 bases and at J to 0 bases, leaving 5 bases not matched to a gene. The DNA of the CDR3 is TGTGCCAGCAGCACGACAGGGATGAGCACAGATACGCAGTATTTT. Translated: CASSTTGMSTDTQYF.

V is TRBV27 and J is TRBJ2-6; no reliable D call. This CDR3 region has 20 residues. V was shortened by 0 bases and J by 0 bases, with 18 bases between the two germline ends. Germline values: CDR1 MNHEY, CDR2 SMNVEV (reference sequence). This chain's CDR3 is CASSLSSPQGRRSGANVLTF. The CDR3 DNA is TGTGCCAGCAGTTTATCCAGCCCCCAAGGCCGACGCTCTGGGGCCAACGTCCTGACTTTC.

By its share, this clone is medium-sized. The chain links TRBV11-2 to TRBJ2-5; 7 nucleotides agree with TRBD1. The CDR3 totals 14 residues. Germline CDR1 and CDR2: SGHAT and FQNNGV. V dropped 4 bases and J dropped 1; count of bases not matched to a gene: 3. For the CDR3, the DNA is TGTGCCAGCAGCTGGGGACAGTTCCAAGAGACCCAGTACTTC. It codes for CASSWGQFQETQYF. Together with reference TRBV11-2 and TRBJ2-5, the CDR3 gives the full variable domain: EAGVAQSPRYKIIEKRQSVAFWCNPISGHATLYWYQQILGQGPKLLIQFQNNGVVDDSQLPKDRFSAERLKGVDSTLKIQPAKLEDSAVYLCASSWGQFQETQYFGPGTRLLVL.

The V and J genes are TRBV9 and TRBJ1-4; 10 bases are a match to TRBD1. Germline V CDR1 and CDR2: SGDLS, YYNGEE. V lost 6 bases and J lost 8; bases outside the gene matches: 7. The CDR3 consists of 14 residues. This CDR3 reads CASNHGTGDEKLFF. CDR3 sequence (DNA): TGTGCCAGCAACCACGGGACAGGGGACGAAAAACTGTTTTTT.

The chain carries TRBV5-1 and TRBJ2-2, with a tentative D call TRBD1 (5 bases). CDR3 length equals 14 residues. Germline V CDR1 and CDR2: SGHRS, YFSETQ. V was shortened by 2 bases and J by 5 bases, with 10 bases between the two germline ends. The CDR3 loop reads CASSLGARTGELFF. For the CDR3, the DNA is TGCGCCAGCAGCTTAGGGGCGCGGACCGGGGAGCTGTTTTTT.

V and J are TRBV11-2 and TRBJ2-5; D possibly corresponds to TRBD1 (6 bases). The length of the CDR3 is 17 residues. The ends were cut back, 3 bases at V and 0 bases at J, with 17 bases in the middle. The germline CDR1 and CDR2 sequences are SGHAT and FQNNGV. Written as DNA, the CDR3 is TGTGCCAGCAGCTTCTTCATTGACAGGTGGTACCAAGAGACCCAGTACTTC. Amino acid sequence: CASSFFIDRWYQETQYF. Together with reference TRBV11-2 and TRBJ2-5, the CDR3 gives the full variable domain: EAGVAQSPRYKIIEKRQSVAFWCNPISGHATLYWYQQILGQGPKLLIQFQNNGVVDDSQLPKDRFSAERLKGVDSTLKIQPAKLEDSAVYLCASSFFIDRWYQETQYFGPGTRLLVL.

The chain joins TRBV28 to TRBJ2-7; 8 nucleotides agree with TRBD2. CDR1 MDHEN and CDR2 SYDVKM come from the germline V gene. The CDR3 spans 11 residues. J lost 5 bases, V lost 9 bases, and 3 bases had no gene match. CDR3 sequence reads: CARTSDNEQYF. CDR3 coding DNA: TGTGCCAGGACTAGCGATAACGAGCAGTACTTC.

A note on this clone: The same CDR3 arises from other DNA sequences in this sample as well. The gene calls are TRBV6-1 and TRBJ1-5; 7 positions agree with TRBD1. Germline lookup yields CDR1 MNHNS and CDR2 SASEGT. After removal of 6 bases from V and 1 base from J, the junction contained 6 bases not matched to a gene. CDR3 length: 15 residues. The CDR3 nucleotides read TGTGCCAGCAGCCGAGGACAGGCGAGCAATCAGCCCCAGCATTTT. This codes for CASSRGQASNQPQHF.

The V call is TRBV5-8, the J call TRBJ1-1; tentatively, D is TRBD1 (5 bases). The CDR3 spans 15 residues. CDR1 is SGHTS, CDR2 YDEGEE, per germline. The germline V and J ends were trimmed by 0 bases and 1 base, with 10 bases remaining between them. The chain's CDR3 is CASSLGGFGNTEAFF. The CDR3 DNA is TGTGCCAGCAGCTTGGGGGGCTTTGGGAACACTGAAGCTTTCTTT.

The chain uses TRBV7-8 and TRBJ1-4, with D hard to call. Trimming left V 5 bases short and J 8 bases short, with 18 bases between. The CDR3 is 15 amino acids. Germline assignment: CDR1 SGHVS and CDR2 FQNEAQ. As DNA, the CDR3 is TGTGCCAGCAGCCCGATCCGCCGGGGTGGGGAAAAACTGTTTTTT. Amino acids: CASSPIRRGGEKLFF.

The chain combines TRBV19 with TRBJ2-1; no firm D call. The CDR3 contains 14 residues. V gave up 3 bases and J gave up 0 bases, with 6 bases separating them. Germline V gene sequence: CDR1 LNHDA, CDR2 SQIVND (reference sequence). CDR3 in DNA: TGTGCCAGTAGTATCACGAGCTCCTACAATGAGCAGTTCTTC. It specifies CASSITSSYNEQFF.

The rearrangement links TRBV10-2 to TRBJ2-7; D is perhaps TRBD2 (5 bases). CDR1 and CDR2 from the germline V gene are WSHSY and SAAADI. This CDR3 comprises 11 residues. With 7 bases removed from V and 6 bases from J, the gap between germline ends came to 10 bases. CDR3 nucleotide sequence: TGCGCCAGCAACCTAGCCGGCGAGCAGTACTTC. Encoded protein: CASNLAGEQYF.

This clone was detected only once. J is TRBJ2-2 and V is TRBV2; TRBD2 agrees at 10 bases. CDR3 length: 15 residues. With V trimmed by 2 bases and J by 3 bases, 0 bases remained unmatched. CDR1 is SNHLY, CDR2 FYNNEI, per germline. The CDR3 loop reads CASSELAGDTGELFF. The CDR3, as DNA: TGTGCCAGCAGTGAACTAGCGGGAGACACCGGGGAGCTGTTTTTT.

The chain recombines TRBV18 with TRBJ2-5, with 9 bases lining up with TRBD2. The germline CDR1 and CDR2 sequences are KGHSH and LQKENI. The CDR3 totals 17 residues. V was clipped by 1 base and J by 3 bases; unmatched bases: 9. The CDR3 coding sequence is TGTGCCAGCTCACCACTGGCGGGAGGGCCAAGCGAAGAGACCCAGTACTTC. Translating it yields CASSPLAGGPSEETQYF.

V and J are TRBV7-8 and TRBJ2-7; no clear D. The CDR3 covers 16 residues. Between the trimmed V and J ends, which lost 4 bases and 6 bases, there was a span of 22 bases. Germline loops: CDR1 SGHVS, CDR2 FQNEAQ. Here the CDR3 DNA reads TGTGCCAGCAGCTCCCAAGGTCCCCCCGTAGTTGCCGAGCAGTACTTC. Translation gives CASSSQGPPVVAEQYF.